Presented here are 5 T cell receptor beta chains from one specimen sequenced in a study of shared T cell receptors in the human thymus. Produced via immunoSEQ multiplex PCR; TCRdb's table is partial and in-frame only. In the table there are 600,000 to 900,000 clones, around 85% of which are singletons. This sample was also put to use in a study of human thymus T cells.

Source material: thymocytes. The receptors here all came from a girl less than two years old with a congenital heart defect.

This clone showed up just a few times. The V call is TRBV27, the J call TRBJ2-7; no definite D call. V lost 0 bases and J 6 bases, leaving 21 bases between the germline ends. Germline loops: CDR1 MNHEY, CDR2 SMNVEV (reference sequence). The CDR3 covers 17 residues. The CDR3 sequence is CASSLSPPSVLPSEQYF. The DNA of the CDR3 is TGTGCCAGCAGTTTATCTCCTCCATCGGTACTCCCATCCGAGCAGTACTTC.

This clone was observed a few times. The chain joins TRBV20-1 to TRBJ2-5, with a weak D call TRBD2 (6 bases). Germline-derived CDR1 and CDR2 are DFQATT and SNEGSKA (reference sequence). The CDR3 length is 11 residues. This chain's CDR3 is CRAGGPPTQYF. Here the CDR3 DNA reads TGCAGAGCCGGGGGACCCCCAACCCAGTACTTC.

The V gene is TRBV13, the J gene TRBJ1-1; D possibly corresponds to TRBD1 (6 bases). This CDR3 is 14 amino acids long. V dropped 2 bases and J dropped 3 bases, with 10 bases sitting between them. Germline lookup yields CDR1 PRHDT and CDR2 FYEKMQ (reference sequence). The CDR3 sequence: CASSLSGVDTEAFF. The CDR3 bases are TGTGCCAGCAGCTTATCAGGGGTAGACACTGAAGCTTTCTTT.

The rearrangement joins TRBV9 to TRBJ1-2; TRBD1 aligns across 8 bases. Trimming removed 4 bases from V and 8 bases from J; junction bases left unmatched: 10. Germline V lookup: CDR1 SGDLS, CDR2 YYNGEE. The length of the CDR3 is 14 residues. Here the CDR3 DNA reads TGTGCCAGCAGCCTACGACAGGGGACATTAGGCTACACCTTC. It yields the protein CASSLRQGTLGYTF.

As concerns this clone: The sample has other DNA sequences that encode this CDR3 too. The chain carries TRBV6-5 and TRBJ1-1; D is unresolved. Trimming pared 2 bases from V and 1 base from J, leaving 5 bases between. The CDR3 totals 13 residues. Per germline, CDR1 MNHEY and CDR2 SVGAGI. The CDR3 sequence is CASSYSQNTEAFF. Written as DNA, the CDR3 is TGTGCCAGCAGTTACAGCCAGAACACTGAAGCTTTCTTT.